The clone carrying this T cell receptor beta chain was detected only a few times. The entry originates in a study of cytomegalovirus exposure and HLA in healthy donors. Germline V gene data show CDR1 as SNHLY and CDR2 as FYNNEI. This CDR3 is built from 15 residues. V dropped 6 bases and J dropped 1; count of bases not matched to a gene: 5. Researchers ran the PCR with 60 Vbeta and 13 Jbeta primers. Original processing notes: Later reanalysis found 60 million to 90 million unique TCR beta chains, 9 million to 12 million of them shared. TCRdb's copy holds only in-frame clones and misses some; the assay was immunoSEQ multiplex PCR. That table is the source of V, J and clone size, and D and trimming were worked out from the DNA. This sample has approximately 300,000 clones, with 84% found just once.

The sequence was obtained from a woman in her thirties or forties in good health and CMV-seropositive. Sequencing was carried out using PBMCs. The chain combines TRBV2 with TRBJ1-1, with 10 bases fitting TRBD1. The CDR3 coding sequence is TGTGCCAGCAGGATCGGACAGGGGGGGAACACTGAAGCTTTCTTT. Its protein is CASRIGQGGNTEAFF.